The 17 T cell receptor beta chains presented below share a single source sample, sequenced in a study of molecular identifiers for immune sequencing clone quantification. MiXCR was run by TCRdb on the PCR reads, yielding one entry per CDR3 protein. The sample contains about 320,000 distinct CDR3 sequences, roughly a quarter of which appear only once. Sample: naive CD8+ T cells from blood, with Jurkat cell RNA spiked in. Documented subset: FACS-sorted CD8+CD4-CCR7+CD45RA+ naive T cells. The receptors were gathered from a human donor in good health. Some libraries in this study had Jurkat cell RNA spiked in.

Only a few counts were recorded for this clonotype. This rearrangement joins TRBV4-2 to TRBJ1-1, with D unclear. The V end lost 1 base, the J end lost 4 bases, and 10 bases lay between the germline ends. The CDR3 loop spans 14 amino acids. Germline-derived CDR1 and CDR2 are LGHNA and YNFKEQ. CDR3 amino acids: CASSQAGDGTEAFF. The DNA of the CDR3 is TGTGCCAGCAGCCAAGCGGGAGACGGCACTGAAGCTTTCTTT.

This clonotype is a singleton in its sample. The V call is TRBV7-6, the J call TRBJ2-2; D not certain. Trimming stripped 1 base from V and 4 bases from J, with 7 bases between. Germline lookup yields CDR1 SGHVS and CDR2 FNYEAQ. This CDR3 is 14 amino acids long. The CDR3 loop reads CASSLEGSTGELFF. For the CDR3, the DNA is TGTGCCAGCAGCTTAGAGGGAAGCACCGGGGAGCTGTTTTTT. Full variable domain (outside the CDR3, taken from reference TRBV7-6 and TRBJ2-2): GAGVSQSPRYKVTKRGQDVALRCDPISGHVSLYWYRQALGQGPEFLTYFNYEAQQDKSGLPNDRFSAERPEGSISTLTIQRTEQRDSAMYRCASSLEGSTGELFFGEGSRLTVL.

This clonotype was picked up many times. The rearrangement uses TRBV27 and TRBJ1-6; D is uncertain. In germline, CDR1 is MNHEY, CDR2 SMNVEV (reference sequence). V lost 4 bases and J 0 bases, leaving 1 base between the germline ends. This CDR3 region has 13 residues. The CDR3 loop reads CASSSSYNSPLHF. CDR3 DNA: TGTGCCAGCAGTTCCTCCTATAATTCACCCCTCCACTTT.

In the case of this clonotype: A much larger clonotype is one base distant, so this may be a read error. The chain carries TRBV4-2 and TRBJ1-2; D is unclear. The V gene's germline CDR1 is LGHNA and CDR2 YNFKEQ. This CDR3 has 12 amino acids. CDR3 coding DNA: TGTGCCAGCAACCAAGCTGGGCTAGGCTACACCTTC. As protein: CASNQAGLGYTF.

This clonotype has more than one count but fewer than ten. The chain links TRBV7-9 to TRBJ1-4, with TRBD1 as a possible D gene (5 bases). Per the germline V gene, CDR1 is SEHNR and CDR2 is FQNEAQ (reference sequence). Trimming took off 11 bases at V and 1 base at J, with 29 bases between the two ends. The CDR3 totals 19 residues. Here the CDR3 reads CAVPAAPDNRGLTNEKLFF. The CDR3 nucleotides are TGTGCCGTGCCAGCAGCTCCCGACAATCGGGGGTTAACTAATGAAAAACTGTTTTTT.

This clonotype was detected a few times. The genes are TRBV19 and TRBJ2-5; 7 bases map to TRBD1. The V segment lost 0 bases and the J segment 3 bases; nucleotides outside the gene matches: 4. The CDR3 extends over 15 amino acids. Germline loops: CDR1 LNHDA, CDR2 SQIVND (reference sequence). CDR3 nucleotides: TGTGCCAGTAGTATAGATGCCGGGACAGAAGAGACCCAGTACTTC. Residues: CASSIDAGTEETQYF.

The chain combines TRBV13 with TRBJ2-6; D call uncertain. V lost 0 bases to trimming and J lost 2 bases, with 11 bases between them. The CDR3 loop spans 17 amino acids. The germline V gene encodes CDR1 PRHDT and CDR2 FYEKMQ (reference sequence). CDR3 sequence: CASSLGGFNAGANVLTF. The CDR3 DNA reads as TGTGCCAGCAGCTTAGGGGGGTTTAACGCTGGGGCCAACGTCCTGACTTTC. Full variable domain (remainder filled in from reference TRBV13 and TRBJ2-6): AAGVIQSPRHLIKEKRETATLKCYPIPRHDTVYWYQQGPGQDPQFLISFYEKMQSDKGSIPDRFSAQQFSDYHSELNMSSLELGDSALYFCASSLGGFNAGANVLTFGAGSRLTVL.

This clonotype was seen ten or more times. Here the CDR3 reads CASSLVQGLQNIQYF. DNA of the CDR3: TGTGCCAGCAGCTTAGTGCAGGGGCTCCAAAACATTCAGTACTTC. This chain connects TRBV7-9 to TRBJ2-4, with D possibly matching TRBD1 (6 bases). The CDR3 consists of 15 residues. Trimming shortened V by 1 base and J by 5 bases, and 12 bases separated the two germline ends. The germline gives CDR1 SEHNR, CDR2 FQNEAQ (reference sequence).

This clonotype occurred once. At one end, the junction sequence differs from germline, possibly due to a read error. The chain is built from TRBV28 and TRBJ1-4; no reliable D call. The V gene's germline CDR1 is MDHEN and CDR2 SYDVKM. The CDR3 length is 16 residues. CDR3 region: CASTSLGIIGWERLFF. In DNA form, the CDR3 reads TGTGCCAGCACATCTCTTGGGATTATCGGATGGGAAAGACTGTTTTTT. Using reference TRBV28 and TRBJ1-4 for the parts outside the CDR3, the full variable domain is DVKVTQSSRYLVKRTGEKVFLECVQDMDHENMFWYRQDPGLGLRLIYFSYDVKMKEKGDIPEGYSVSREKKERFSLILESASTNQTSMYLCASTSLGIIGWERLFFGSGTQLSVL.

This chain links TRBV27 with TRBJ1-5; no definite D call. Trimming pared 11 bases from V and 0 bases from J, leaving 20 bases between. This CDR3 is 16 amino acids long. The V gene's germline CDR1 is MNHEY and CDR2 SMNVEV (reference sequence). CDR3 region: CASVLGNGDSNQPQHF. CDR3 bases: TGTGCCTCTGTGCTAGGGAACGGCGATAGCAATCAGCCCCAGCATTTT.

Concerning this clonotype: This CDR3 fails to terminate in the conserved phenylalanine or tryptophan, so it likely reflects a read error. V gene TRBV25-1 combines with J gene TRBJ1-1, with D maybe TRBD1 (5 bases). V was trimmed by 2 bases and J by 5 bases, leaving 9 bases between them. The CDR3 spans 13 residues. The V gene's germline CDR1 is MGHDK and CDR2 SYGVNS. CDR3 nucleotide sequence: TGTGCCAGCAGTGAACAGGGAGGAACTGAAGCTTTCTAT. Protein sequence: CASSEQGGTEAFY.

Points on this clonotype: The germline gene is not matched at one end of the junction; a read error may be the cause. The genes are TRBV9 and TRBJ1-3; D is possibly TRBD1 (5 bases). Germline CDR1 SGDLS, CDR2 YYNGEE. The CDR3 sequence is 19 residues long. This CDR3 reads CASSAPRSVTANSGKTIYF. CDR3 nucleotide sequence: TGTGCCAGCAGCGCCCCCAGATCCGTGACAGCGAACTCTGGAAAAACCATATATTTT.

The chain is built from TRBV27 and TRBJ2-1, with D possibly being TRBD2 (6 bases). Germline lookup yields CDR1 MNHEY and CDR2 SMNVEV (reference sequence). CDR3 length: 12 amino acids. Trimming took off 8 bases at V and 4 bases at J, with 9 bases between the two ends. The CDR3 nucleotides read TGTGCCAGCGGAGGAGGGTACAATGAGCAGTTCTTC. As protein: CASGGGYNEQFF.

This clonotype has ten or more counts. The chain joins TRBV7-9 to TRBJ1-4; TRBD1 is a possible D gene (6 bases). The germline V gene has CDR1 SEHNR and CDR2 FQNEAQ (reference sequence). V lost 2 bases and J lost 5, with 6 bases in between. This CDR3 spans 13 amino acids. In DNA form, the CDR3 reads TGTGCCAGCAGCTTACAGGGGAATGAAAAACTGTTTTTT. Amino acid sequence: CASSLQGNEKLFF.

For this clonotype: A much more abundant neighbour one base away suggests this may be a read error. The rearrangement links TRBV2 to TRBJ2-3; 9 positions agree with TRBD2. The V gene end was trimmed by 0 bases and the J gene end by 4 bases; junction bases not matched to a gene: 11. The germline V gene encodes CDR1 SNHLY and CDR2 FYNNEI. The CDR3 extends over 18 amino acids. The CDR3, as DNA: TGTGCCAGCAGTGAAGCAAACCGACTAGCGGAGGCGGCAGATACGCAGTATTTT. Its translation is CASSEANRLAEAADTQYF.

Ten or more counts support this clonotype. The chain carries TRBV4-3 and TRBJ1-1; TRBD1 is a possible D gene (6 bases). V was shortened by 0 bases and J by 5 bases, with 10 bases between the two germline ends. Germline loops: CDR1 LGHNA, CDR2 YSLEER. The CDR3 has 14 amino acids. The CDR3 protein is CASSQDRGATEAFF. As DNA, the CDR3 is TGCGCCAGCAGCCAAGATCGGGGGGCTACTGAAGCTTTCTTT.

This clonotype has ten or more counts. The chain combines TRBV20-1 with TRBJ2-7; 12 positions agree with TRBD2. The germline CDR1 and CDR2 sequences are DFQATT and SNEGSKA (reference sequence). This CDR3 is built from 15 residues. The V and J ends lost 3 bases and 3 bases, in that order; junction bases with no gene match: 6. CDR3 in amino acids: CSARETSGSFYEQYF. For the CDR3, the DNA is TGCAGTGCTAGGGAGACTAGCGGGAGTTTCTACGAGCAGTACTTC.